The T cell receptor beta chain described here comes from a study of cytomegalovirus exposure and HLA in healthy donors. General study findings and limits: The availability of immune exposure information extended only to CMV serostatus. A later analysis associated some 18,000 TCR beta sequences with HLA alleles at a 0.05 false discovery rate.

PCR employed 60 Vbeta and 13 Jbeta primers. Clones were sequenced by immunoSEQ multiplex PCR, and TCRdb holds only the in-frame ones, with some missing. Of 200,000 or so clones in the sample, approximately 81% were seen once. J lost 4 bases, V lost 5 bases, and 20 bases had no gene match. This CDR3 has 19 residues. From germline, CDR1 is SQVTM and CDR2 ANQGSEA. The table lists this clone with a count of one. Its antigen is undetermined. This clonotype originated in a human donor in good health. The sequenced sample consisted of PBMCs. The chain employs TRBV29-1 and TRBJ2-1; 10 bases are a match to TRBD1. The CDR3 loop reads CSVQTAGTGVVSIYNEQFF. DNA of the CDR3: TGCAGCGTTCAAACAGCCGGGACAGGGGTGGTTAGCATTTACAATGAGCAGTTCTTC.